This TCR beta chain comes out of a study of beta chain features in type 1 diabetes. Trimming took 8 bases from V and 5 from J, leaving 12 bases between them. Germline V gene sequence: CDR1 GTSNPN, CDR2 SVGIG (reference sequence). The CDR3 is made up of 11 amino acids. Reverse transcription of all isolated RNA meant that expressed TCRB transcripts were sequenced. The data were produced by immunoSEQ multiplex PCR, yet TCRdb's version contains in-frame clones alone and is incomplete. This table has roughly 240,000 clones, roughly 70% appearing once. Sequencing was carried out using naive CD4+ T cells from blood. This TCR derives from a man aged 25 to 40 in good health. The V gene is TRBV30, the J gene TRBJ2-5; D is perhaps TRBD2 (6 bases). The CDR3 sequence is CAGGVSETQYF. CDR3 DNA sequence: TGTGCCGGAGGGGTATCGGAGACCCAGTACTTC.